The entry below gives a single T cell receptor beta chain sequence along with its context. Antigen specificity is unknown. Treatment noted: around 19 received Ad26.COV2.S at low or high dose, single or two shots; about 5 received placebo; per-sample allocation not given. Sample collection was performed on day 63 after the first vaccine or placebo injection. Vaccine was an Ad26 vector expressing Wuhan-strain SARS-CoV-2 spike. The data originate from a study of Ad26.COV2.S vaccination and SARS-CoV-2 variants. Study-level findings and limits: The placebo group had lower spike-specific TCR breadth than the vaccine recipients did. There was reportedly substantial breadth in spike-specific CD8+ and CD4+ T cell responses after vaccination. Vaccinated and placebo-treated recipients had similar non-spike TCR breadth.

Per the germline V gene, CDR1 is MDHEN and CDR2 is SYDVKM. CDR3 length equals 14 residues. Unmatched junction bases numbered 7, after V lost 6 bases and J lost 4 bases. Here immunoSEQ multiplex PCR was the method, and the copy in TCRdb shows in-frame clones only, minus some. The sample has 240,000 or so clones; around nine tenths are singletons. Sample: peripheral blood, taken in a trial of Ad26.COV2.S vaccine versus placebo. The chain has TRBV28 and TRBJ1-2, with TRBD1 matching 8 bases. The TCR comes from a person aged 18-60 years who received the Ad26.COV2.S COVID-19 vaccine or a placebo. CDR3 loop: CASRPGQGPYGYTF. The CDR3 nucleotides read TGTGCCAGCAGACCCGGACAGGGCCCCTATGGCTACACCTTC.